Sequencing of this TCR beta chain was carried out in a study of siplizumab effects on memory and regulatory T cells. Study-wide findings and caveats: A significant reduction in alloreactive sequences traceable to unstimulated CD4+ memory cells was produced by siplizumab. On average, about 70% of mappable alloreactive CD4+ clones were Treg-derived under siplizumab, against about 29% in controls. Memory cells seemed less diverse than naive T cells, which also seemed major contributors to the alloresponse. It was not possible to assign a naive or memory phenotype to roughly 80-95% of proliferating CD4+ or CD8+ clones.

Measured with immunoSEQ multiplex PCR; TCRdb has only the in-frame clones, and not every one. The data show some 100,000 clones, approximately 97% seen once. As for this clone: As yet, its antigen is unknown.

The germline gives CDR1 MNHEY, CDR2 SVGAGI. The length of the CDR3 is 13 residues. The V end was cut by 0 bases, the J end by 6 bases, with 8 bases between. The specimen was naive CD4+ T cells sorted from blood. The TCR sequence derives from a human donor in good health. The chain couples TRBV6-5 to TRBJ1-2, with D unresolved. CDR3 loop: CASSYSTTHGYTF. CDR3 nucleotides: TGTGCCAGCAGTTACTCTACGACCCATGGCTACACCTTC.